The TCR beta chain under discussion was sequenced for a study of T cell repertoires in cytomegalovirus infection. Study in general: CMV epitopes used comprised recently identified HLA-C-restricted ones and well-studied HLA-B-restricted ones. The public TCR beta signatures pointed to both CMV infection and matching HLA type.

Germline V gives CDR1 MNHNY, CDR2 SVGAGI (reference sequence). This CDR3 contains 16 residues. The V and J ends lost 8 bases and 0 bases, in that order; junction bases with no gene match: 11. About this clonotype: What it binds is unknown.

Findings and caveats of the study: Adding up the frequency of public TCR beta families identified people who carried CMV plus the relevant HLA. Within the response measured ex vivo, HLA-C-restricted CMV-specific TCR beta clonotypes were dominant.

MiXCR, run by TCRdb on the reads, gives a single entry per CDR3 protein. Of about 920,000 distinct CDR3 sequences listed, around 30% are singletons. The chain combines TRBV6-6 with TRBJ1-1; the match to TRBD1 covers 8 bases. The source was cultured CD8+ T cells from PBMCs, collected from culture after CMV antigen stimulation. The sequence derives from a human donor in good health (CMV status not recorded). Some clones in this sample may be carry-over from other donors' samples. In DNA, the CDR3 is TGTGCCAGCTCTTGGGGGGCAGGGGGCATGAACACTGAAGCTTTCTTT. It codes for CASSWGAGGMNTEAFF.